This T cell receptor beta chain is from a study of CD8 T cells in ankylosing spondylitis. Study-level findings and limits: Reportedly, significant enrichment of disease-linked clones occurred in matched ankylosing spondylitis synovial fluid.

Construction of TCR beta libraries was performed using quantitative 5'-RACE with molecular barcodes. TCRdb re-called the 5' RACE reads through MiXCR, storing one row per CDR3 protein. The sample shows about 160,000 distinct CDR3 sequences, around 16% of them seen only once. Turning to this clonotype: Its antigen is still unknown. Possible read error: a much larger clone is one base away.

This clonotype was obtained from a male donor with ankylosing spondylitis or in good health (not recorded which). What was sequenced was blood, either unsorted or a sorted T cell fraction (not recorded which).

The CDR3 nucleotides are TGCGCCAGCAGTCGCCGTCCGGGACATTCCTACAATGAGCAGTTCTTC. Its protein product is CASSRRPGHSYNEQFF. The V and J genes are TRBV5-1 and TRBJ2-1, with D perhaps matching TRBD1 (6 bases). CDR3 length equals 16 residues. Germline V gives CDR1 SGHRS, CDR2 YFSETQ. V was cut by 5 bases and J by 1 base, with 16 bases left in between.